One sample yielded the 2 T cell receptor beta chains listed below, sequenced in a study of OX40 agonist ivuxolimab in advanced cancers. Library construction relied on the immunoSEQ multiplex PCR assay. In TCRdb, the immuneACCESS table is reduced to in-frame sequences with V and J assigned. These tables do not hold every clone; where another copy was compared, an unresolved V gene accounts for under half, and the others remain unexplained. The sample table shows roughly 60,000 clones, and 75% to 95% are seen once. The top ten constitute roughly 0.45% of the sample. The sequencing here drew on CD4+ or CD8+ T cells sorted from blood, taken in a trial of the OX40 agonist ivuxolimab. The source is an adult with an advanced solid tumor such as melanoma, head and neck, liver or kidney cancer.

The V and J genes are TRBV11-2 and TRBJ2-7; no firm D call. Trimming stripped 5 bases from V and 6 bases from J, with 8 bases between. CDR1 and CDR2 (germline): SGHAT, FQNNGV. The CDR3 covers 11 residues. The CDR3, as DNA: TGTGCCAGCAGCCTAATGCTCGAGCAGTACTTC. Its protein is CASSLMLEQYF.

The chain is built from TRBV7-9 and TRBJ2-3; D unclear. CDR3 length: 13 amino acids. The V end was cut by 1 base, the J end by 4 bases, with 6 bases between. Germline V gene sequence: CDR1 SEHNR, CDR2 FQNEAQ (reference sequence). CDR3 in amino acids: CASSLVVPDTQYF. The CDR3 DNA sequence: TGTGCCAGCAGCTTAGTAGTGCCAGATACGCAGTATTTT.